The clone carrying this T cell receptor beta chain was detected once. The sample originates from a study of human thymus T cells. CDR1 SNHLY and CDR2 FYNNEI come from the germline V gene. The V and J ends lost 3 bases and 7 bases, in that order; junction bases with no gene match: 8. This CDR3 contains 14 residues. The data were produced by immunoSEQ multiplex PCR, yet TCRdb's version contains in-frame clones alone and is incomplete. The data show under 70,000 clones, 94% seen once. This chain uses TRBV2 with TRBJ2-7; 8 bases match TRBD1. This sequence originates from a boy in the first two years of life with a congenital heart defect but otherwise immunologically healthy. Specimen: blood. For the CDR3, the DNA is TGTGCCAGCAGTGACAGGGGGCTCAGGAGGGAGCAGTACTTC. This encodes CASSDRGLRREQYF.